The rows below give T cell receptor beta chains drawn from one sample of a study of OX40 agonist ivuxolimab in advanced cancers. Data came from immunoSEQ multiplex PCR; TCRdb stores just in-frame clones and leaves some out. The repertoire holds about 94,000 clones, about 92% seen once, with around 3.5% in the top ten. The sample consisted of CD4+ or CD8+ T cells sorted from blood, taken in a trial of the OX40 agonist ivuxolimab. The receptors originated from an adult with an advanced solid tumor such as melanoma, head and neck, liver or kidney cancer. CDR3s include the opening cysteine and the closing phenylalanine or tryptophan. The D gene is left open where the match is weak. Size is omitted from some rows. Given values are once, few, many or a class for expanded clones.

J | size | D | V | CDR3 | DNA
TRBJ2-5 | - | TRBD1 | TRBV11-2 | CASSSVDRDEETQYF | TGTGCCAGCAGCTCCGTGGACAGGGACGAAGAGACCCAGTACTTC
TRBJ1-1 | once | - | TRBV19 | CASSMDSINTEAFF | TGTGCCAGTAGTATGGACAGCATCAACACTGAAGCTTTCTTT
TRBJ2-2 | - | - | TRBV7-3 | CASSLTPNTGELFF | TGTGCCAGCAGCTTGACACCGAACACCGGGGAGCTGTTTTTT
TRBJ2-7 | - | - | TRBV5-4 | CASSLVIASVPYEQYF | TGTGCCAGCAGCTTGGTTATTGCTAGCGTTCCTTACGAGCAGTACTTC
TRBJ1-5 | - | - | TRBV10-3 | CAIRGELGQPQHF | TGTGCCATCAGGGGCGAGTTAGGTCAGCCCCAGCATTTT
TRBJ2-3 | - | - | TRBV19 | CASSIVALTDTQYF | TGTGCCAGTAGTATAGTCGCCCTCACAGATACGCAGTATTTT
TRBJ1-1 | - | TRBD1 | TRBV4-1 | CASSHWTGENTEAFF | TGCGCCAGCAGCCACTGGACAGGGGAGAACACTGAAGCTTTCTTT
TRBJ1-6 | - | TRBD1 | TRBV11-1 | CASSFRDRGPLSCNSPLHF | TGTGCCAGCAGCTTCCGGGACAGGGGGCCTTTATCTTGCAATTCACCCCTCCACTTT
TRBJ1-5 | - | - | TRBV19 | CASSIGAGDSNQPQHF | TGTGCCAGTAGTATAGGGGCAGGGGATAGCAATCAGCCCCAGCATTTT
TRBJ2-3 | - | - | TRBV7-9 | CASSGKDPRGTDTQYF | TGTGCCAGCAGCGGAAAGGACCCTCGGGGCACAGATACGCAGTATTTT
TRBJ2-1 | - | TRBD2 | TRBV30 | CAWASTSGVSNEQFF | TGTGCCTGGGCCTCAACTAGCGGGGTTTCAAATGAGCAGTTCTTC
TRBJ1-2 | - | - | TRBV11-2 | CASSASPGYTF | TGTGCCAGCAGCGCTAGCCCTGGCTACACCTTC
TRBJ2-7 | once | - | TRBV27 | CASSPKTTSYEQYF | TGTGCCAGCAGTCCAAAGACTACCTCCTACGAGCAGTACTTC
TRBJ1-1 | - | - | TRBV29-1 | CSVEHGNTEAFF | TGCAGCGTTGAACACGGGAACACTGAAGCTTTCTTT
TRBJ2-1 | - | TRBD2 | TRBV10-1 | CASLRLAGPYNEQFF | TGCGCCAGTTTAAGACTAGCGGGGCCCTACAATGAGCAGTTCTTC
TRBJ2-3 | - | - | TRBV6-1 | CASSESRRGTDTQYF | TGTGCCAGCAGTGAGAGTCGCAGGGGTACAGATACGCAGTATTTT
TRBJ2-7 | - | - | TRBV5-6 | CASSSFGGSSYEQYF | TGTGCCAGCAGCTCTTTCGGTGGGAGCTCCTACGAGCAGTACTTC
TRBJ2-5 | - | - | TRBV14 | CASSRGLGETQYF | TGTGCCAGCAGTCGGGGTCTGGGAGAGACCCAGTACTTC
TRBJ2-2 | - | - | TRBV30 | CAWVPGHFTGELFF | TGTGCCTGGGTACCGGGACACTTCACCGGGGAGCTGTTTTTT
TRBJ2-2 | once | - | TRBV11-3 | CASSLVRGARANTGELFF | TGTGCCAGCAGCTTAGTTCGGGGGGCCAGGGCGAACACCGGGGAGCTGTTTTTT
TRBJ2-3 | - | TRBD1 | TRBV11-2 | CASLAPQTGTDTQYF | TGTGCCAGCCTTGCCCCCCAGACAGGGACAGATACGCAGTATTTT
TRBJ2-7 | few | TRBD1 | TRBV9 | CASMGQTSYEQYF | TGTGCCAGCATGGGACAGACCTCCTACGAGCAGTACTTC
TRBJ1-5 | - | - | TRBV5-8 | CASSLTRERSNQPQHF | TGTGCCAGCAGCTTGACGAGGGAGAGAAGCAATCAGCCCCAGCATTTT
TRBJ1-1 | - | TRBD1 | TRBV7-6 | CASSPGTGGENTEAFF | TGTGCCAGCAGCCCAGGGACAGGGGGGGAGAACACTGAAGCTTTCTTT
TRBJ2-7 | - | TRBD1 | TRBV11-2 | CASSFEGAGEQYF | TGTGCCAGCAGCTTCGAGGGGGCTGGGGAGCAGTACTTC
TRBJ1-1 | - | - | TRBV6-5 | CASSYNQEAFF | TGTGCCAGCAGTTATAATCAGGAAGCTTTCTTT
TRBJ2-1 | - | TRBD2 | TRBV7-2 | CASSLALAGSYNEQFF | TGTGCCAGCAGCTTAGCGCTAGCGGGCTCCTACAATGAGCAGTTCTTC
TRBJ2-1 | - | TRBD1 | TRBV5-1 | CASSLTGTGYNEQFF | TGCGCCAGCAGCTTAACCGGGACAGGGTACAATGAGCAGTTCTTC
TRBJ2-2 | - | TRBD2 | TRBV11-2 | CASSLGSGRAGELFF | TGTGCCAGCAGCTTAGGGTCAGGGAGGGCCGGGGAGCTGTTTTTT
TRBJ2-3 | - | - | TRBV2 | CASRVAGWSSTDTQYF | TGTGCCAGCAGGGTAGCAGGGTGGTCTAGCACAGATACGCAGTATTTT
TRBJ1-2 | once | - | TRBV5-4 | CASSTEYYGYTF | TGTGCCAGCTCAACAGAGTACTATGGCTACACCTTC
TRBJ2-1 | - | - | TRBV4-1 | CASSQAADGEQFF | TGCGCCAGCAGCCAAGCCGCGGACGGGGAGCAGTTCTTC
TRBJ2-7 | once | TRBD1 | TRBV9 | CASSAGTGNYEQYF | TGTGCCAGCAGCGCCGGGACAGGGAACTACGAGCAGTACTTC
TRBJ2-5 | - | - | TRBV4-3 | CASSQERGNSGKVEETQYF | TGCGCCAGCAGCCAAGAGCGAGGGAATAGCGGAAAAGTAGAAGAGACCCAGTACTTC
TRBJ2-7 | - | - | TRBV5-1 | CASSSDTSYEQYF | TGCGCCAGCAGCAGTGACACCTCCTACGAGCAGTACTTC
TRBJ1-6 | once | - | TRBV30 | CAWSHSGAHSPLHF | TGTGCCTGGAGCCATTCCGGGGCCCATTCACCCCTCCACTTT
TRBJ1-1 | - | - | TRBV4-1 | CASSRAQGGNTEAFF | TGCGCCAGCAGCCGGGCCCAGGGAGGAAACACTGAAGCTTTCTTT
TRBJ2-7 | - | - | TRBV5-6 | CASSFWRADYEQYF | TGTGCCAGCAGCTTTTGGCGGGCGGACTACGAGCAGTACTTC
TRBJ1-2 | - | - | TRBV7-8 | CASYDHRGYTF | TGTGCCTCTTACGACCACCGGGGCTACACCTTC
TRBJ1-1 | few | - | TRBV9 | CASSVGSAEAFF | TGTGCCAGCAGCGTAGGTTCGGCTGAAGCTTTCTTT
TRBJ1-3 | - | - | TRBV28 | CASSLPGNTIYF | TGTGCCAGCAGTTTACCGGGGAACACTATATATTTT
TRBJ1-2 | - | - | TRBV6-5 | CASSYSLGETYGYTF | TGTGCCAGCAGTTACTCTCTGGGGGAAACCTATGGCTACACCTTC
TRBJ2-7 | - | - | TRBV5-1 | CASSSFSTYEQYF | TGCGCCAGCAGCTCCTTTAGTACCTACGAGCAGTACTTC
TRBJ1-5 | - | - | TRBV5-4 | CASSSPTQPQHF | TGTGCCAGCAGCTCCCCCACTCAGCCCCAGCATTTT
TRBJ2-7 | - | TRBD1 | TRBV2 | CASNGPEPGTDYEQYF | TGTGCCAGCAACGGTCCGGAACCCGGGACAGACTACGAGCAGTACTTC
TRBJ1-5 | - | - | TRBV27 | CAGPTLDGYSNQPQHF | TGTGCCGGACCGACCTTAGACGGATATAGCAATCAGCCCCAGCATTTT
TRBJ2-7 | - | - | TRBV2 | CASSGGPLSRGEQYF | TGTGCCAGCAGTGGCGGCCCCCTTAGCCGGGGAGAGCAGTACTTC
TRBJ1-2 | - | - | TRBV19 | CASSIGGNGYTF | TGTGCCAGTAGTATCGGAGGGAATGGCTACACCTTC
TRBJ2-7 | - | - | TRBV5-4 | CASSLAGEVHEQYF | TGTGCCAGCAGCTTGGCAGGGGAAGTCCACGAGCAGTACTTC
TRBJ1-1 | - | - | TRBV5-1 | CASSLAENTEAFF | TGCGCCAGCAGCTTGGCAGAGAACACTGAAGCTTTCTTT
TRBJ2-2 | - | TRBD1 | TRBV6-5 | CASSPGQGETGELFF | TGTGCCAGCAGCCCGGGACAGGGGGAGACCGGGGAGCTGTTTTTT
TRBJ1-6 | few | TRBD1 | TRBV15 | CATKRTGAANSPLHF | TGTGCCACCAAACGGACAGGGGCGGCTAATTCACCCCTCCACTTT
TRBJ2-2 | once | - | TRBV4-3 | CASSQSAGTGELFF | TGCGCCAGCAGCCAGAGCGCGGGGACCGGGGAGCTGTTTTTT
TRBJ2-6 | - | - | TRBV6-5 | CASSYGTVSGANVLTF | TGTGCCAGCAGTTACGGGACGGTCTCTGGGGCCAACGTCCTGACTTTC
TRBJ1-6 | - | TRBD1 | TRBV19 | CASSIQGVGSPLHF | TGTGCCAGTAGTATACAGGGGGTTGGGTCACCCCTCCACTTT